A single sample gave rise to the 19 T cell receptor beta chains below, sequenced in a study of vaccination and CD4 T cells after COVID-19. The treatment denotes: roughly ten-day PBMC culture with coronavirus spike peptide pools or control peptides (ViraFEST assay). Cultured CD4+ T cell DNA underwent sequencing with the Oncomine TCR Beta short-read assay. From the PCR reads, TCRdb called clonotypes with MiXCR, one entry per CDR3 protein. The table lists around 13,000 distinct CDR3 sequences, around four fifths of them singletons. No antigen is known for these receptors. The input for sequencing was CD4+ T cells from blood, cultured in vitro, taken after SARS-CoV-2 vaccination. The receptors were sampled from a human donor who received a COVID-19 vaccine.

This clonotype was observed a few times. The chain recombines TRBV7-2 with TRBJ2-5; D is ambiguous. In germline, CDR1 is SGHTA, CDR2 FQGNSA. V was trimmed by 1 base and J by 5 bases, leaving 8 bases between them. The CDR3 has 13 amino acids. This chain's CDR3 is CASSLVVRETQYF. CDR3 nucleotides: TGTGCCAGCAGCTTAGTAGTAAGGGAGACCCAGTACTTC.

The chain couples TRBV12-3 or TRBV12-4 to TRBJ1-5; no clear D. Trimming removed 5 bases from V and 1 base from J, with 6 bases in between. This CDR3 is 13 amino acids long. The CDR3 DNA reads TGTGCCAGCAGTCAGGACAGCAATCAGCCCCAGCATTTT. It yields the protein CASSQDSNQPQHF.

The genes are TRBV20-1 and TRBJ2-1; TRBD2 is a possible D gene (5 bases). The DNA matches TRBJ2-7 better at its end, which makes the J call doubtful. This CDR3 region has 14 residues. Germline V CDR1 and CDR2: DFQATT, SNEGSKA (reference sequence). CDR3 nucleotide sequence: TGCAGTGCTAGAGATCCGAGCGGACCGGACGAGCAGTACTTC. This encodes CSARDPSGPDEQYF.

CDR3 DNA sequence: TGTGCCAGCACGAGAGTCATCAATGAAAAACTGTTTTTT. Translating gives CASTRVINEKLFF. This rearrangement joins TRBV6-1 to TRBJ1-4; D is uncertain. V dropped 7 bases and J dropped 5 bases, with 11 bases sitting between them. Germline assignment: CDR1 MNHNS and CDR2 SASEGT. The CDR3 extends over 13 amino acids.

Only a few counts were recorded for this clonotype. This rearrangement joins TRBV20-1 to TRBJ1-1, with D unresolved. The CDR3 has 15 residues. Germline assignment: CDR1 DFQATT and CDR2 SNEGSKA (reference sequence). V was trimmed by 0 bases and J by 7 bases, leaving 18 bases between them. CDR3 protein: CSARDGRLDLSEAFF. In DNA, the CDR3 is TGCAGTGCTAGAGACGGCCGATTGGATTTAAGTGAAGCTTTCTTT.

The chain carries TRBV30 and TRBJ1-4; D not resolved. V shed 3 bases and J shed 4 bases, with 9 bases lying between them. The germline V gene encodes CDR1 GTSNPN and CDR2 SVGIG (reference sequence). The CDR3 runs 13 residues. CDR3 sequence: CAWSVGNNEKLFF. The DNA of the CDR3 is TGTGCCTGGAGCGTCGGGAATAATGAAAAACTGTTTTTT.

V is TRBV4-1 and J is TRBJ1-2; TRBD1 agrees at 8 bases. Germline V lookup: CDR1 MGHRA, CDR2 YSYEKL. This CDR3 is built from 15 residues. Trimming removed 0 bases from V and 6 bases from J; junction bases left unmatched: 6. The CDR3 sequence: CASSQERAGGDGYTF. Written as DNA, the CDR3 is TGCGCCAGCAGCCAAGAAAGAGCAGGGGGCGATGGCTACACCTTC.

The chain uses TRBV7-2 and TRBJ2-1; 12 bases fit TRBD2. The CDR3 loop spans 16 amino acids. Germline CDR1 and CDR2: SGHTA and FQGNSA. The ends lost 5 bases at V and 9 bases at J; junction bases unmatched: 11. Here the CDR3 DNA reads TGTGCCAGCAGCCCCTCGTGGGCTAGCGGGGGGGGTGAGCAGTTCTTC. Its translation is CASSPSWASGGGEQFF.

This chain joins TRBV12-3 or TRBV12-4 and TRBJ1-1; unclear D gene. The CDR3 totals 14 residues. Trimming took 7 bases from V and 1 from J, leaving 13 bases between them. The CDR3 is CASNPRAGNTEAFF. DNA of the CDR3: TGTGCCAGCAACCCTCGGGCAGGGAACACTGAAGCTTTCTTT.

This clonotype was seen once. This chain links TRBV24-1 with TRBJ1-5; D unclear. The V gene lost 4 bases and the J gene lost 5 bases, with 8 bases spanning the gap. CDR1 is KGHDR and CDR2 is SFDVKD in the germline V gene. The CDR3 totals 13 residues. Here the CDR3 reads CATSEGRDQPQHF. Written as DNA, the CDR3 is TGTGCCACCAGTGAGGGGAGGGATCAGCCCCAGCATTTT.

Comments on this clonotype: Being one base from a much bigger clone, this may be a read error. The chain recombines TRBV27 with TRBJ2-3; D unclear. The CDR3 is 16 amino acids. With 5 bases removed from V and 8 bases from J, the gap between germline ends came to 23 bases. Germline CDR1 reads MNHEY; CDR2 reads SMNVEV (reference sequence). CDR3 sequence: CASSLQGPMVSGTQYF. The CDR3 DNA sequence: TGTGCCAGCAGTCTGCAAGGGCCTATGGTATCAGGTACGCAGTATTTT.

The CDR3 region has the DNA TGTGCCAGTAGTAGGTCCCCTAGCGGGGGGAGCTCCTACAATGAGCAGTTCTTC. This gives the protein CASSRSPSGGSSYNEQFF. The chain couples TRBV19 to TRBJ2-1; 11 positions agree with TRBD2. J lost 0 bases, V lost 4 bases, and 8 bases had no gene match. The germline V gene encodes CDR1 LNHDA and CDR2 SQIVND (reference sequence). The CDR3 is made up of 18 amino acids. Full variable domain (remainder filled in from reference TRBV19 and TRBJ2-1): DGGITQSPKYLFRKEGQNVTLSCEQNLNHDAMYWYRQDPGQGLRLIYYSQIVNDFQKGDIAEGYSVSREKKESFPLTVTSAQKNPTAFYLCASSRSPSGGSSYNEQFFGPGTRLTVL.

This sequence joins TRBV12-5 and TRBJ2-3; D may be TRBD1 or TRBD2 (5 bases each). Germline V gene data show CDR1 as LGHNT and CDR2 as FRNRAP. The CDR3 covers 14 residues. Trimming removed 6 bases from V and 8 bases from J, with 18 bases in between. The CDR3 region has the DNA TGTGCTAGTGGCTTTGGGACGGAGGACTCTACGCAGTATTTT. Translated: CASGFGTEDSTQYF. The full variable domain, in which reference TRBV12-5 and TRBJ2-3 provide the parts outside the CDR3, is DARVTQTPRHKVTEMGQEVTMRCQPILGHNTVFWYRQTMMQGLELLAYFRNRAPLDDSGMPKDRFSAEMPDATLATLKIQPSEPRDSAVYFCASGFGTEDSTQYFGPGTRLTVL.

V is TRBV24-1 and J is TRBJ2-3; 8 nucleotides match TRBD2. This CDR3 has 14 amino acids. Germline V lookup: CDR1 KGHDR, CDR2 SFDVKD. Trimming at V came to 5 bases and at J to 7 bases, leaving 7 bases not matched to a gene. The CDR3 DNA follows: TGTGCCACCAGTGGGAACGGGGGGGCATATACGCAGTATTTT. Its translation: CATSGNGGAYTQYF.

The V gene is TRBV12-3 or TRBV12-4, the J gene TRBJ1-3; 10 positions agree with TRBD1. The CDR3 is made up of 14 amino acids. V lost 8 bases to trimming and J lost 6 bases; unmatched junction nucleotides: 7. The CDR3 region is CASSRTGGINTIYF. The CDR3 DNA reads TGTGCCAGCTCCCGGACAGGGGGGATAAACACCATATATTTT.

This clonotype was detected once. CDR3 nucleotides: TGTGCCAGCAGCTTGCCACCTAACTATGGCTACACCTTC. This translates into CASSLPPNYGYTF. This rearrangement joins TRBV11-3 to TRBJ1-2; D unclear. Germline V CDR1 and CDR2: SGHNT, YENEEA. V lost 3 bases and J 0 bases, leaving 5 bases between the germline ends. CDR3 size: 13 residues.

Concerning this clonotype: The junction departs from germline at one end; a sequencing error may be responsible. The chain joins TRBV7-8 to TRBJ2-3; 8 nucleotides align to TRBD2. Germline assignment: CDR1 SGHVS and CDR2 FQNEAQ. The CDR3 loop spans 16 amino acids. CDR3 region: CASNLVSGGHTDTQYF. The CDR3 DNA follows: TGTGCCAGCAACTTAGTGAGCGGGGGACACACAGATACGCAGTATTTT. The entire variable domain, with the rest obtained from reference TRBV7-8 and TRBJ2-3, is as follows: GAGVSQSPRYKVAKRGQDVALRCDPISGHVSLFWYQQALGQGPEFLTYFQNEAQLDKSGLPSDRFFAERPEGSVSTLKIQRTQQEDSAVYLCASNLVSGGHTDTQYFGPGTRLTVL.

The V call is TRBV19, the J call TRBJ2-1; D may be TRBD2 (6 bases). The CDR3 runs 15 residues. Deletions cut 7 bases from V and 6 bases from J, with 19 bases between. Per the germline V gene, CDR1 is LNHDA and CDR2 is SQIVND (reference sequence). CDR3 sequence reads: CASTLRTGGSNEQFF. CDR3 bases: TGTGCCAGTACCCTCCGAACCGGGGGTAGCAATGAGCAGTTCTTC.

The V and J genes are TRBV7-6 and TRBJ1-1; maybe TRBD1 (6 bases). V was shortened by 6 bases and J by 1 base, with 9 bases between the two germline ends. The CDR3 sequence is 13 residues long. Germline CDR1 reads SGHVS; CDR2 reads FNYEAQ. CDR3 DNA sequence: TGTGCCAGCAGTAGGGGGTCGAACACTGAAGCTTTCTTT. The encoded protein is CASSRGSNTEAFF.